Shown below are 23 T cell receptor beta chains from a single sample sequenced in a study of response to subunit inactivated influenza vaccine. TCRdb fed the RT-PCR reads into MiXCR, producing one record per CDR3 protein. The top ten clones hold about a tenth of a sample with a few hundred thousand distinct CDR3 sequences, over 20% of them seen once. The sample consisted of PBMCs from blood, taken less than 22 months after vaccination. These receptor sequences come from a man aged 50 to 69 who received an inactivated influenza vaccine.

The chain links TRBV20-1 to TRBJ2-3, with 10 nucleotides matching TRBD2. Germline V gives CDR1 DFQATT, CDR2 SNEGSKA (reference sequence). The junction had 13 bases not matched to a gene; V was cut back by 0 bases and J by 10 bases. The CDR3 runs 16 residues. CDR3 DNA sequence: TGCAGTGCTAGAGATCAAGCGGGGGGGCTTATTGAGGCGCAGTATTTT. It yields the protein CSARDQAGGLIEAQYF.

This clonotype was observed a handful of times. CDR3 DNA: TGCGCCAGCAGCTTGCAGGGGGCAGTAGGCCAGCCCCAGCATTTT. Protein: CASSLQGAVGQPQHF. The chain combines TRBV5-1 with TRBJ1-5, with 8 nucleotides matching TRBD1. After removal of 1 base from V and 7 bases from J, the junction contained 7 bases not matched to a gene. Germline loops: CDR1 SGHRS, CDR2 YFSETQ. CDR3 length: 15 residues.

V usage is TRBV6-1 and J usage is TRBJ1-1, with D hard to call. Germline assignment: CDR1 MNHNS and CDR2 SASEGT. This CDR3 has 13 amino acids. Trimming removed 6 bases from V and 1 base from J, with 9 bases in between. The CDR3 sequence: CASSAGPNTEAFF. The DNA of the CDR3 is TGTGCCAGCAGCGCCGGACCGAACACTGAAGCTTTCTTT.

This clonotype was found a few times. The chain uses TRBV29-1 and TRBJ2-3; 7 nucleotides align to TRBD1. The CDR3 is 13 amino acids. CDR1 is SQVTM, CDR2 ANQGSEA, per germline. The V segment lost 5 bases and the J segment 3 bases; nucleotides outside the gene matches: 5. The CDR3 region is CSVSTGPTDTQYF. The CDR3 region has the DNA TGCAGCGTTTCGACAGGGCCAACAGATACGCAGTATTTT.

This clonotype was seen more than once but under ten times. The gene calls are TRBV18 and TRBJ1-1; D gene uncertain. Trimming shortened V by 4 bases and J by 1 base, and 16 bases separated the two germline ends. The CDR3 sequence is 16 residues long. Per germline, CDR1 KGHSH and CDR2 LQKENI. CDR3: CASSLRMTRANTEAFF. CDR3 nucleotide sequence: TGTGCCAGCTCACTACGTATGACGAGGGCGAACACTGAAGCTTTCTTT.

This clonotype was seen more than once but under ten times. The CDR3 loop is CASSQDQRGTTDTQYF. The CDR3 region has the DNA TGCGCCAGCAGCCAAGATCAGCGGGGGACCACAGATACGCAGTATTTT. V gene TRBV4-3 combines with J gene TRBJ2-3, with 8 bases lining up with TRBD2. After removal of 0 bases from V and 2 bases from J, the junction contained 4 bases not matched to a gene. The CDR3 is made up of 16 amino acids. CDR1 is LGHNA and CDR2 is YSLEER in the germline V gene.

In this sample, this clonotype turned up a few times. The chain employs TRBV27 and TRBJ1-2; weak D call: TRBD1 (6 bases). The CDR3 spans 14 residues. V gave up 6 bases and J gave up 6 bases, with 17 bases separating them. Germline assignment: CDR1 MNHEY and CDR2 SMNVEV (reference sequence). The CDR3 spells CASRPNRVGDGYTF. CDR3 bases: TGTGCCAGCAGACCTAACAGGGTGGGAGATGGCTACACCTTC.

This clonotype came up a few times. This rearrangement joins TRBV7-6 to TRBJ1-1; D unresolved. Trimming left V 5 bases short and J 6 bases short, with 13 bases between. This CDR3 region has 13 residues. Germline-derived CDR1 and CDR2 are SGHVS and FNYEAQ. CDR3 DNA: TGTGCCAGCAGCCCCCTTCCCCATCCTGAAGCTTTCTTT. It specifies CASSPLPHPEAFF. The complete variable domain, with remaining parts taken from reference TRBV7-6 and TRBJ1-1, reads GAGVSQSPRYKVTKRGQDVALRCDPISGHVSLYWYRQALGQGPEFLTYFNYEAQQDKSGLPNDRFSAERPEGSISTLTIQRTEQRDSAMYRCASSPLPHPEAFFGQGTRLTVV.

In this sample, this clonotype turned up many times. CDR3 amino acids: CASSFPLGDRGANTEAFF. For the CDR3, the DNA is TGTGCCAGCAGTTTCCCCCTGGGGGACAGGGGAGCCAACACTGAAGCTTTCTTT. V usage is TRBV28 and J usage is TRBJ1-1; 10 nucleotides match TRBD1. The CDR3 is 18 residues long. Germline trimming cut 3 bases from V and 2 bases from J; bases unmatched to any gene: 12. Looked up from germline, CDR1 is MDHEN and CDR2 is SYDVKM.

V gene TRBV2 combines with J gene TRBJ2-7; D is uncertain. Germline CDR1 reads SNHLY; CDR2 reads FYNNEI. The CDR3 extends over 15 amino acids. Trimming left V 1 base short and J 1 base short, with 11 bases between. CDR3 region: CASSEGILTSYEQYF. The CDR3 nucleotides are TGTGCCAGCAGTGAAGGCATTTTGACGTCCTACGAGCAGTACTTC. Together with reference TRBV2 and TRBJ2-7, the CDR3 gives the full variable domain: EPEVTQTPSHQVTQMGQEVILRCVPISNHLYFYWYRQILGQKVEFLVSFYNNEISEKSEIFDDQFSVERPDGSNFTLKIRSTKLEDSAMYFCASSEGILTSYEQYFGPGTRLTVT.

This clonotype showed up just a few times. V gene TRBV12-3 or TRBV12-4 combines with J gene TRBJ2-5; 9 bases are a match to TRBD2. With 7 bases clipped from V and 4 bases from J, the junction kept 13 bases outside the gene matches. The CDR3 loop spans 16 amino acids. The CDR3 DNA is TGTGCCAGCACCAATCTAGCGGGGTCGGGCTCAGAGACCCAGTACTTC. It yields the protein CASTNLAGSGSETQYF.

V usage is TRBV7-9 and J usage is TRBJ1-4; 9 nucleotides agree with TRBD1. The germline V gene encodes CDR1 SEHNR and CDR2 FQNEAQ (reference sequence). The trim removed 5 bases at V and 8 bases at J, leaving 6 bases unmatched. This CDR3 comprises 14 residues. CDR3 amino acids: CASSQGQGQEKLFF. The CDR3 region has the DNA TGTGCCAGCAGCCAGGGACAGGGCCAAGAAAAACTGTTTTTT. Full variable domain (rest looked up from reference TRBV7-9 and TRBJ1-4): DTGVSQNPRHKITKRGQNVTFRCDPISEHNRLYWYRQTLGQGPEFLTYFQNEAQLEKSRLLSDRFSAERPKGSFSTLEIQRTEQGDSAMYLCASSQGQGQEKLFFGSGTQLSVL.

The chain is built from TRBV20-1 and TRBJ2-7; 8 bases match TRBD1. The CDR3 runs to 15 residues. V was pared by 2 bases and J by 5 bases, with 11 bases of the junction left unmatched. Germline V gene data show CDR1 as DFQATT and CDR2 as SNEGSKA (reference sequence). Written as DNA, the CDR3 is TGCAGTGCTAGAATTAGTCAGGGGGCGTCCCACGAGCAGTACTTC. Translating gives CSARISQGASHEQYF.

This clonotype was recorded a few times. This chain's CDR3 is CASREPGAGETQYF. DNA of the CDR3: TGTGCCAGCAGAGAACCAGGGGCCGGAGAGACCCAGTACTTC. The rearrangement joins TRBV6-1 to TRBJ2-5; tentatively, D is TRBD1 (6 bases). The V end lost 6 bases, the J end lost 4 bases, and 15 bases lay between the germline ends. The CDR3 loop spans 14 amino acids. Germline loops: CDR1 MNHNS, CDR2 SASEGT.

This clonotype showed up many times. This chain joins TRBV5-7 and TRBJ1-6; D is unresolved. TRBV5-7 carries the ORF label, with uncertain function. Deletions cut 1 base from V and 6 bases from J, with 14 bases between. The CDR3 is 16 residues long. In DNA, the CDR3 is TGTGCCAGCAGCTTGATACAGAAATTGGGTAATTCACCCCTCCACTTT. Its translation is CASSLIQKLGNSPLHF.

This clonotype has only a few counts. The rearrangement joins TRBV5-1 to TRBJ1-2, with D possibly being TRBD1 (5 bases). The V end lost 5 bases, the J end lost 0 bases, and 11 bases lay between the germline ends. The germline V gene has CDR1 SGHRS and CDR2 YFSETQ. This CDR3 comprises 14 residues. DNA for the CDR3: TGCGCCAGCAGGTCGACAGAATCTAACTATGGCTACACCTTC. Protein sequence: CASRSTESNYGYTF.

The chain links TRBV5-1 to TRBJ2-7, with 7 bases matching TRBD2. The CDR3 has 13 residues. Trimming took 1 base from V and 5 from J; bases not matched to a gene: 3. CDR1 is SGHRS, CDR2 YFSETQ, per germline. The CDR3 region has the DNA TGCGCCAGCAGCTTGACTAGCGTCAACGAGCAGTACTTC. Translation gives CASSLTSVNEQYF. Variable domain in full (rest from reference TRBV5-1 and TRBJ2-7): KAGVTQTPRYLIKTRGQQVTLSCSPISGHRSVSWYQQTPGQGLQFLFEYFSETQRNKGNFPGRFSGRQFSNSRSEMNVSTLELGDSALYLCASSLTSVNEQYFGPGTRLTVT.

This clonotype occurred many times. The gene calls are TRBV15 and TRBJ1-5; tentative D call: TRBD1 (5 bases). The CDR3 loop spans 14 amino acids. The germline V gene has CDR1 LNHNV and CDR2 YYDKDF (reference sequence). V was trimmed by 0 bases and J by 7 bases, leaving 10 bases between them. In nucleotides, the CDR3 is TGTGCCACCAGCAGAGATGCGGGGGACCAGCCCCAGCATTTT. Protein sequence: CATSRDAGDQPQHF.

The chain uses TRBV6-5 and TRBJ2-2, with TRBD2 matching over 8 bases. There are 15 residues in the CDR3. CDR1 MNHEY and CDR2 SVGAGI come from the germline V gene. Trimming at V came to 4 bases and at J to 7 bases, leaving 8 bases not matched to a gene. The CDR3 DNA reads as TGTGCCAGCAGTTTCACTAGCGGCTCGGGCGGGGAGCTGTTTTTT. Its protein product is CASSFTSGSGGELFF.

This clonotype has only a few counts. The chain is built from TRBV2 and TRBJ1-5; possible D gene TRBD1, 5 bases. CDR3 length equals 15 residues. V lost 3 bases to trimming and J lost 5 bases, with 14 bases between them. Germline assignment: CDR1 SNHLY and CDR2 FYNNEI. The CDR3 sequence: CASSDSRVRDQPQHF. CDR3 sequence (DNA): TGTGCCAGCAGTGACTCCAGGGTAAGGGATCAGCCCCAGCATTTT.

In its sample, this clonotype was seen a few times. The rearrangement links TRBV7-9 to TRBJ2-2; tentatively, D is TRBD2 (5 bases). The germline V gene encodes CDR1 SEHNR and CDR2 FQNEAQ (reference sequence). This CDR3 region has 14 residues. Trimming removed 5 bases from V and 6 bases from J, with 13 bases in between. CDR3 region: CASSPVEEAGELFF. The CDR3 DNA reads as TGTGCCAGCAGCCCCGTCGAGGAGGCCGGGGAGCTGTTTTTT.

The chain is built from TRBV5-1 and TRBJ1-1, with 7 bases that match TRBD1. Looked up from germline, CDR1 is SGHRS and CDR2 is YFSETQ. V was pared by 0 bases and J by 4 bases, with 3 bases of the junction left unmatched. The length of the CDR3 is 14 residues. CDR3 loop: CASSLEGAPTEAFF. The DNA for the CDR3 is TGCGCCAGCAGCTTGGAGGGGGCGCCCACTGAAGCTTTCTTT.

The rearrangement joins TRBV10-3 to TRBJ1-5; maybe TRBD1 (6 bases). Germline assignment: CDR1 ENHRY and CDR2 SYGVKD. The CDR3 is 12 amino acids. V was clipped by 8 bases and J by 4 bases, with 9 bases between them. CDR3 region: CAIGGQNQPQHF. The CDR3, as DNA: TGTGCCATCGGGGGACAAAATCAGCCCCAGCATTTT.